This TCR beta chain is drawn from a study of blood T cell repertoires in COVID-19. The junction had 9 bases not matched to a gene; V was cut back by 8 bases and J by 4 bases. CDR1 and CDR2 (germline): ENHRY, SYGVKD. The CDR3 sequence is 14 residues long. Here immunoSEQ multiplex PCR was the method, and the copy in TCRdb shows in-frame clones only, minus some. The sample carries about 75,000 clones, 75% to 90% recorded once. Followed over time, Seattle patients had been enrolled while infection was active. Sample: peripheral blood. The clonotype was recovered from a man older than 75 with COVID-19, enrolled during active disease. This chain links TRBV10-3 with TRBJ2-3, with 7 bases identical to TRBD1. CDR3 loop: CAIGYDRAADTQYF. CDR3 DNA: TGTGCCATCGGCTATGACAGGGCCGCAGATACGCAGTATTTT.